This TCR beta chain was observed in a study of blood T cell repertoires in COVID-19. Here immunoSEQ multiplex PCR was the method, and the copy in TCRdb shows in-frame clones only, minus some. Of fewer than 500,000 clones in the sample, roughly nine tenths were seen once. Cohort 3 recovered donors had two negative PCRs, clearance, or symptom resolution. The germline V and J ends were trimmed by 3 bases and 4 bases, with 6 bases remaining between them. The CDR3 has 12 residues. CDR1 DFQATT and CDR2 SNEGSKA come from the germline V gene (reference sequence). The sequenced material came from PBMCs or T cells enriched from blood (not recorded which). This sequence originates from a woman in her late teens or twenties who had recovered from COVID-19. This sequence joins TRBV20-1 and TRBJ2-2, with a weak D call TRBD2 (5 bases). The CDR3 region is CSASGGTGELFF. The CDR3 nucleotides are TGCAGTGCTAGTGGAGGCACCGGGGAGCTGTTTTTT.